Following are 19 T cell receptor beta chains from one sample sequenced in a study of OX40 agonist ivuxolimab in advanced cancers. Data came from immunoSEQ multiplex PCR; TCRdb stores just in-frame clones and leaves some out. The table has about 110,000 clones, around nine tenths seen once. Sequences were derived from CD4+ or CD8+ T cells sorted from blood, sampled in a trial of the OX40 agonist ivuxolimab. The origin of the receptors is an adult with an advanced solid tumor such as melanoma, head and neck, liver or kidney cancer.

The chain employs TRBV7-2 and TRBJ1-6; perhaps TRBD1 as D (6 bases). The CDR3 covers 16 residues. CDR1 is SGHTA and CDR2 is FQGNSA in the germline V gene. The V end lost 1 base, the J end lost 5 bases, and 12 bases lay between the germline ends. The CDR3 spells CASSLGGGANNSPLHF. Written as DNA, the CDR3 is TGTGCCAGCAGCTTAGGAGGGGGGGCGAATAATTCACCCCTCCACTTT.

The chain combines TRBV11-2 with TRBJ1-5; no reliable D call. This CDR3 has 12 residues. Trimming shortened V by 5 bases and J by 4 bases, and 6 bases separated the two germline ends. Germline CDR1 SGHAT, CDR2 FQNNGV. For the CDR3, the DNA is TGTGCCAGCAGCGTTTATAATCAGCCCCAGCATTTT. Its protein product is CASSVYNQPQHF. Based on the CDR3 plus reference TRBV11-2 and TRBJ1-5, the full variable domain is EAGVAQSPRYKIIEKRQSVAFWCNPISGHATLYWYQQILGQGPKLLIQFQNNGVVDDSQLPKDRFSAERLKGVDSTLKIQPAKLEDSAVYLCASSVYNQPQHFGDGTRLSIL.

CDR3 nucleotide sequence: TGTGCCAGCTCACCGCCGGGACAGGGGTCCTTCAATCAGCCCCAGCATTTT. This codes for CASSPPGQGSFNQPQHF. This chain connects TRBV18 to TRBJ1-5, with TRBD1 matching 10 bases. The V gene's germline CDR1 is KGHSH and CDR2 LQKENI. The V segment lost 3 bases and the J segment 3 bases; nucleotides outside the gene matches: 8. This CDR3 comprises 17 residues.

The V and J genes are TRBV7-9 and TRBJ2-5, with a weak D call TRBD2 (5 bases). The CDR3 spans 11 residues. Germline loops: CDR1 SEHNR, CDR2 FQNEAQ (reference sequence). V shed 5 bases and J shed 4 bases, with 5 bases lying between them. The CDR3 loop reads CASSAGETQYF. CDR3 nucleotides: TGTGCCAGCAGCGCGGGAGAGACCCAGTACTTC.

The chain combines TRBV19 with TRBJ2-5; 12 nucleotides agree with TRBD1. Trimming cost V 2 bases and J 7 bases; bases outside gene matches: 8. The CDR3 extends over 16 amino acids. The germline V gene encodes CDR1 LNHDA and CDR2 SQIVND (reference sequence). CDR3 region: CASSIQGQGAWVTQYF. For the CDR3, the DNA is TGTGCCAGTAGTATACAGGGACAGGGGGCTTGGGTGACCCAGTACTTC.

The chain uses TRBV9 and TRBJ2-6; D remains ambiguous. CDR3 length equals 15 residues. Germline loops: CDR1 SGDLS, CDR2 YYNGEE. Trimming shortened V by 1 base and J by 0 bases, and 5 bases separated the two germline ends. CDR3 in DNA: TGTGCCAGCAGCGTACAACCCTCTGGGGCCAACGTCCTGACTTTC. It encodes CASSVQPSGANVLTF.

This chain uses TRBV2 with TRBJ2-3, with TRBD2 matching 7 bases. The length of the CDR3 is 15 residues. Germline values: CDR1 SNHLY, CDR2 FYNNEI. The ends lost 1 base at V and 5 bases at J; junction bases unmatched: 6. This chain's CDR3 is CASSEEVGGVDTQYF. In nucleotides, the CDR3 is TGTGCCAGCAGTGAAGAGGTGGGGGGGGTAGATACGCAGTATTTT. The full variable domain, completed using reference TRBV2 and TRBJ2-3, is EPEVTQTPSHQVTQMGQEVILRCVPISNHLYFYWYRQILGQKVEFLVSFYNNEISEKSEIFDDQFSVERPDGSNFTLKIRSTKLEDSAMYFCASSEEVGGVDTQYFGPGTRLTVL.

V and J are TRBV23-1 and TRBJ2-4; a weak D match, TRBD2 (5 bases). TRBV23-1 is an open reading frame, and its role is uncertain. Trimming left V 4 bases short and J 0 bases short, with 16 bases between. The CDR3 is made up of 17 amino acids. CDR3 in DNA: TGCGCCAGCAGTCCCCCGAACGGGGATTTAGCCAAAAACATTCAGTACTTC. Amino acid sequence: CASSPPNGDLAKNIQYF.

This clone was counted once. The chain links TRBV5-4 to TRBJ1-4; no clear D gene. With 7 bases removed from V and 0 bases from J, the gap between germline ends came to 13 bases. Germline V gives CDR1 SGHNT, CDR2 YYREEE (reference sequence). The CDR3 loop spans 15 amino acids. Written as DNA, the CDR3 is TGTGCCAGCGCTTCAGGCGGTGCAACTAATGAAAAACTGTTTTTT. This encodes CASASGGATNEKLFF.

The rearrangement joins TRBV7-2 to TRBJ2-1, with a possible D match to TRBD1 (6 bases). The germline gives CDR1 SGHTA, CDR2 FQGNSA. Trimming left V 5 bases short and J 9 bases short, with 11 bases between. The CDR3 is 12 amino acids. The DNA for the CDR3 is TGTGCCAGCAGCCAGGGGCGGAGTGAGCAGTTCTTC. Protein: CASSQGRSEQFF.

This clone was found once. CDR3 region: CASSSSPYSNQPQHF. The CDR3 coding sequence is TGTGCCAGCAGCTCATCGCCGTATAGCAATCAGCCCCAGCATTTT. The chain couples TRBV7-2 to TRBJ1-5; D remains ambiguous. The V and J ends lost 4 bases and 0 bases respectively, with 10 bases between them. Germline V gene data show CDR1 as SGHTA and CDR2 as FQGNSA. This CDR3 spans 15 amino acids.

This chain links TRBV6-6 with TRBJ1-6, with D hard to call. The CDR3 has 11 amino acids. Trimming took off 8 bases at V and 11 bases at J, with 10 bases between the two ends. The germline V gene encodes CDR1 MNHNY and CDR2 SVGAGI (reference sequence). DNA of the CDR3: TGTGCCAGCTGCGCTGGAACACCCCTCCACTTT. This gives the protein CASCAGTPLHF.

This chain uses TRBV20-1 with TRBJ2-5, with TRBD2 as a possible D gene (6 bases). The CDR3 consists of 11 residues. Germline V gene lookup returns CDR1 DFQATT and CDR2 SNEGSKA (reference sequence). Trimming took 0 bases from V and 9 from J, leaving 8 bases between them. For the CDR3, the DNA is TGCAGTGCTAGAGATTCGGGGGCCCAGTACTTC. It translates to CSARDSGAQYF.

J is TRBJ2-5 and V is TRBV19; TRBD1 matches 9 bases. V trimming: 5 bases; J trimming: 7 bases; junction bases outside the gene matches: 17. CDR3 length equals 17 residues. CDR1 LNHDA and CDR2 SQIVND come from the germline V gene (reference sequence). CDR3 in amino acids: CASSPNPGQGGGGTQYF. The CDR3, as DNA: TGTGCCAGTAGTCCTAACCCGGGACAGGGCGGCGGCGGGACCCAGTACTTC.

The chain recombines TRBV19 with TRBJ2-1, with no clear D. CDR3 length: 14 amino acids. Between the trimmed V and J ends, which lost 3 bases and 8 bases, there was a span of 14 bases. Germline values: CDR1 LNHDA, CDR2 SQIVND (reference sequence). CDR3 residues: CASSIVGKLHEQFF. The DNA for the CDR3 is TGTGCCAGTAGTATTGTGGGAAAACTCCATGAGCAGTTCTTC.

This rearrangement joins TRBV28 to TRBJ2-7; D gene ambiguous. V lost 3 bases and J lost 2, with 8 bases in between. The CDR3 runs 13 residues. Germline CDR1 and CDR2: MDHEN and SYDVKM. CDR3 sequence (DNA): TGTGCCAGCAGTTTGGCAGCAACCTACGAGCAGTACTTC. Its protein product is CASSLAATYEQYF.

The CDR3 DNA sequence: TGTGCCAGTAGGGATCAGTACCGGCAGGCGGGCGAGCAGTACTTC. Translating it yields CASRDQYRQAGEQYF. The chain has TRBV19 and TRBJ2-7; D may be TRBD2 (5 bases). CDR1 is LNHDA, CDR2 SQIVND, per germline (reference sequence). The CDR3 consists of 15 residues. The V end lost 6 bases, the J end lost 6 bases, and 21 bases lay between the germline ends.

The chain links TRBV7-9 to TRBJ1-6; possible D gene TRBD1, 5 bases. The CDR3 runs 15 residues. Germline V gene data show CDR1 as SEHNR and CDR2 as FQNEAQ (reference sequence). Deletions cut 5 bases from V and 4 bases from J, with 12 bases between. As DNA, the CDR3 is TGTGCCAGCAGCGCATCGGGGGGTTATAATTCACCCCTCCACTTT. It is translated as CASSASGGYNSPLHF.

For the CDR3, the DNA is TGTGCCAGCAGCGTAGAGGGACAGGGTTTGGGAAACACCATATATTTT. Translated, it gives CASSVEGQGLGNTIYF. The rearrangement joins TRBV9 to TRBJ1-3; TRBD1 aligns across 9 bases. The CDR3 loop spans 16 amino acids. Trimming took 0 bases from V and 4 from J; bases not matched to a gene: 5. The V gene's germline CDR1 is SGDLS and CDR2 YYNGEE. The variable domain in full, with the rest retrieved from reference TRBV9 and TRBJ1-3, is DSGVTQTPKHLITATGQRVTLRCSPRSGDLSVYWYQQSLDQGLQFLIQYYNGEERAKGNILERFSAQQFPDLHSELNLSSLELGDSALYFCASSVEGQGLGNTIYFGEGSWLTVV.